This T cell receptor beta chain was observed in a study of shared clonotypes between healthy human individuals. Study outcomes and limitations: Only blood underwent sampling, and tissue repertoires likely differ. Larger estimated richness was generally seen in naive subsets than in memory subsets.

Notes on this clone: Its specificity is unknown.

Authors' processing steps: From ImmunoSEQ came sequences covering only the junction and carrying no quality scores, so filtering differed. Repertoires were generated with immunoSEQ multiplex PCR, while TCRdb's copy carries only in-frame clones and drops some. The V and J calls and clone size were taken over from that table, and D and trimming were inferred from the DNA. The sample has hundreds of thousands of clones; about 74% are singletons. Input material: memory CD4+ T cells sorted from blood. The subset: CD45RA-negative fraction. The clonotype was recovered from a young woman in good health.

The chain's CDR3 is CASSQSGGGGNRGYTF. CDR3 coding DNA: TGCGCCAGCAGCCAATCGGGGGGTGGAGGGAACCGCGGCTACACCTTC. The V gene is TRBV4-1, the J gene TRBJ1-2; D may be TRBD1 (5 bases). The CDR3 covers 16 residues. Trimming cost V 2 bases and J 8 bases, with 21 bases left between them. Germline values: CDR1 MGHRA, CDR2 YSYEKL.